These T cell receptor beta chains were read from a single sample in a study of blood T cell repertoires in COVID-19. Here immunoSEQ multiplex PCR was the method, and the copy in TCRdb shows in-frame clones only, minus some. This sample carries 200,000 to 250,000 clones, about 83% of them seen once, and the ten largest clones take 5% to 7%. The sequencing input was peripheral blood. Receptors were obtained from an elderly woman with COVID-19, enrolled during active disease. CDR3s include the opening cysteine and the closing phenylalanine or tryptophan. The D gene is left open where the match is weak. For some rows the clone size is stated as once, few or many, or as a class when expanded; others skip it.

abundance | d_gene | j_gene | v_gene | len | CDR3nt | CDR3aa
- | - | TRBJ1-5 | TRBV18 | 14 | TGTGCCAGCTCATCGGACATCTTAAGGCAGCCCCAGCATTTT | CASSSDILRQPQHF
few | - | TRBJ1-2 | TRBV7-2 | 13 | TGTGCCAGCAGAGGGGACGGGAGCTATGGCTACACCTTC | CASRGDGSYGYTF
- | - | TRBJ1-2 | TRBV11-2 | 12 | TGTGCCAGCAGCCCCACAGGGCTCGGCTACACCTTC | CASSPTGLGYTF
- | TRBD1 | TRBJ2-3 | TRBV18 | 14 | TGTGCCAGCTCACCGGGACAGGGAAAAGATACGCAGTATTTT | CASSPGQGKDTQYF
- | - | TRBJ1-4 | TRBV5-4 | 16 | TGTGCCAGCAGCTTGGCCGGTACAGCAACTAATGAAAAACTGTTTTTT | CASSLAGTATNEKLFF
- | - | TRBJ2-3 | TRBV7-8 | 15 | TGTGCCAGCAGCTTAGCCCCCTACCGCACAGATACGCAGTATTTT | CASSLAPYRTDTQYF
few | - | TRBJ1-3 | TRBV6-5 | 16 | TGTGCCAGCAGTTACTCGGTTTTTAGCTCTGGAAACACCATATATTTT | CASSYSVFSSGNTIYF
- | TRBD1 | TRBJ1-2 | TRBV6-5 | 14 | TGTGCCAGCAGGAGGACAGGGAGGGATTATGGCTACACCTTC | CASRRTGRDYGYTF
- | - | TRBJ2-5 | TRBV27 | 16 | TGTGCCAGCAGTTTTCTGCCTCCGGGGAGTCGGGAGACCCAGTACTTC | CASSFLPPGSRETQYF
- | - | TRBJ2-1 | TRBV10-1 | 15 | TGCGCCAGCAGTGAAGGGGAATACTCCTACAATGAGCAGTTCTTC | CASSEGEYSYNEQFF
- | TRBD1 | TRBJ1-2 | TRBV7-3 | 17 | TGTGCCAGCAGCTTAAGGCCAGGGGGGAAGCGTGGAGATGGCTACACCTTC | CASSLRPGGKRGDGYTF
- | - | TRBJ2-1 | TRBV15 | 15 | TGTGCCACCAGCAGAGCAAGGAGCTCCTACAATGAGCAGTTCTTC | CATSRARSSYNEQFF
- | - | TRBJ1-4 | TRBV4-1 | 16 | TGCGCCAGCAGCCAAGGGGCTCCTTCAACTAATGAAAAACTGTTTTTT | CASSQGAPSTNEKLFF
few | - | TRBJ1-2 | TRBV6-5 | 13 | TGTGCCAGCAGCCCCACAGGGATCTATGGCTACACCTTC | CASSPTGIYGYTF
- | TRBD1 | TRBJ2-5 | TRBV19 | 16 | TGTGCCAGTAGTACCGGGACAGGGGGCAGGGGAGAGACCCAGTACTTC | CASSTGTGGRGETQYF
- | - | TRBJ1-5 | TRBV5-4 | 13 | TGTGCCAGCAGCTTTGGAGGCGATCAGCCCCAGCATTTT | CASSFGGDQPQHF
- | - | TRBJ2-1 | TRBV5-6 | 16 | TGTGCCAGCAGTTATGGGGAGTTGAGGCAGTACAATGAGCAGTTCTTC | CASSYGELRQYNEQFF
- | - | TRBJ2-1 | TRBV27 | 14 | TGTGCCAGCAGTTTAGTTTGGCAGGGTAATGAGCAGTTCTTC | CASSLVWQGNEQFF
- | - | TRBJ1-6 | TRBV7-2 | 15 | TGTGCCAGCAGCTTACTGGCAGGGGAAAATTCACCCCTCCACTTT | CASSLLAGENSPLHF
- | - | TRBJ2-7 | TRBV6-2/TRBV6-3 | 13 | TGTGCCAGCAGTTACGGCCCCGAGGGCGAGCAGTACTTC | CASSYGPEGEQYF
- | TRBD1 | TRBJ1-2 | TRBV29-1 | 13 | TGCAGCGTTGAGAAATCGGACAGGGATGGCTACACCTTC | CSVEKSDRDGYTF
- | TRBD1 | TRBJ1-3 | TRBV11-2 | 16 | TGTGCCAGCAGCCTCGGGACAGCCCTCTCTGGAAACACCATATATTTT | CASSLGTALSGNTIYF
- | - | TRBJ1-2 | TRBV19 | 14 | TGTGCCAGTAGGGACAGATCCGACTCTTATGGCTACACCTTC | CASRDRSDSYGYTF
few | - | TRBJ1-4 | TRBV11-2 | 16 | TGTGCCAGCAGCCTAACAGGCGTTGCAACTAATGAAAAACTGTTTTTT | CASSLTGVATNEKLFF
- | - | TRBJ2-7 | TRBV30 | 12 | TGTGCCTGGAGTCCAAACTCCTACGAGCAGTACTTC | CAWSPNSYEQYF
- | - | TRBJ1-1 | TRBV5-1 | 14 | TGCGCCAGCAGCTTGGCAGGACAGCGAAATGAAGCTTTCTTT | CASSLAGQRNEAFF
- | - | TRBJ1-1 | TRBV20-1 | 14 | TGCAGTGCTAGTCGGGGGGGCTCGAGGACTGAAGCTTTCTTT | CSASRGGSRTEAFF
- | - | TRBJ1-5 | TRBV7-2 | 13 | TGTGCCAGCAGCTTAGCATCGGTTCAGCCCCAGCATTTT | CASSLASVQPQHF
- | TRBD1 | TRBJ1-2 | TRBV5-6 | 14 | TGTGCCAGCAGCTTGGACAGGGGGATGGGTGGCTACACCTTC | CASSLDRGMGGYTF
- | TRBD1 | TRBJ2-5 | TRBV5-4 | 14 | TGTGCCAGCAGCTTCAGACAGGGGGCAGGAGGCTCGTACTTC | CASSFRQGAGGSYF
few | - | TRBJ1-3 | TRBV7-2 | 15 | TGTGCCAGCAGCTTATCGTACGGGTCTCCGAACACCATATATTTT | CASSLSYGSPNTIYF
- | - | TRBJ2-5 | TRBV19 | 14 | TGTGCCAGTAGTACCGAACAGGGCCCAGAGACCCAGTACTTC | CASSTEQGPETQYF
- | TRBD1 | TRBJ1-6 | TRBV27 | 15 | TGTGCCAGCAGTTGGGGGACAGGCCAGAATTCACCCCTCCACTTT | CASSWGTGQNSPLHF
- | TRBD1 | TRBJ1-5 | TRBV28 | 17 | TGTGCCAGCAGTTTATGGAAGGGACAGGGAATACCTCAGCCCCAGCATTTT | CASSLWKGQGIPQPQHF
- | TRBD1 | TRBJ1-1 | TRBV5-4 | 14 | TGTGCCAGCAGCTTTGGACAGGGAACCACTGAAGCTTTCTTT | CASSFGQGTTEAFF
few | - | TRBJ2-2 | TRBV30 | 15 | TGTGCCTGGAGTGTGGCGGGGGCTAACACCGGGGAGCTGTTTTTT | CAWSVAGANTGELFF
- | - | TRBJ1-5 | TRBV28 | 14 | TGTGCCAGCAGTGCCCCGCCTGAGGGCGGAGCCCAGCATTTT | CASSAPPEGGAQHF
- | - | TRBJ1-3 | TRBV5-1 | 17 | TGCGCCAGCAGCCGGGCCAACGATACAGGCTCTGGAAACACCATATATTTT | CASSRANDTGSGNTIYF
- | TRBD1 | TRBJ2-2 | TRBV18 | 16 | TGTGCCAGCTCATTCGCCAGGGGGATTGCCACCGGGGAGCTGTTTTTT | CASSFARGIATGELFF
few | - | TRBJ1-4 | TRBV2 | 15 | TGTGCCAGCAGACCCGGGACTCCATCTAATGAAAAACTGTTTTTT | CASRPGTPSNEKLFF
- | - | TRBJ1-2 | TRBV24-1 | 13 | TGTGCCACCAGTTCTACGAGCATGAGTGGCTACACCTTC | CATSSTSMSGYTF
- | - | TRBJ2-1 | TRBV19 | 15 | TGTGCCAGTAGCTGGGTGGGGGGCTCCTACAATGAGCAGTTCTTC | CASSWVGGSYNEQFF
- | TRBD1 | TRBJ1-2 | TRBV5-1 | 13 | TGCGCCAGCAGCCCGGACAGGGGCTATGGCTACACCTTC | CASSPDRGYGYTF
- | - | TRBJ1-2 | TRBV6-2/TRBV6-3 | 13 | TGTGCCAGCAGTCCCACGGGAGTTAATGGCTACACCTTC | CASSPTGVNGYTF